A selection of T cell receptor beta chains follows, all from one sample in a study of OX40 agonist ivuxolimab in advanced cancers. Profiled with immunoSEQ multiplex PCR; TCRdb holds only in-frame clones, not every one. The table records approximately 84,000 clones, around 90% of them present only once. This specimen was CD4+ or CD8+ T cells sorted from blood, taken in a trial of the OX40 agonist ivuxolimab. These receptors were collected from an adult with an advanced solid tumor such as melanoma, head and neck, liver or kidney cancer. Each CDR3 is given with its conserved first and last residue. A D gene is named only where the DNA matches it firmly. The size of a clone is reported for some rows only, either as once, few or many, or as a class for expanded clones.

>TRBV19|TRBD1|TRBJ2-5|.
TGTGCCAGTAGCCGATACTCGGACAGGGGGAGAGAGCAGTACTTC
CASSRYSDRGREQYF
>TRBV4-1|TRBD1|TRBJ2-7|.
TGCGCCAGCAGCCCGGGGGACAGGGGGTGGGAGCAGTACTTC
CASSPGDRGWEQYF
>TRBV6-6|.|TRBJ2-7|.
TGTGCCAGCAGTTACCGAGGCCGATCCTACGAGCAGTACTTC
CASSYRGRSYEQYF
>TRBV18|TRBD1|TRBJ2-3|once
TGTGCCAGCCGAAGACAGGGGGCAGATGTGGATACGCAGTATTTT
CASRRQGADVDTQYF
>TRBV11-3|.|TRBJ2-7|.
TGTGCCAGCAGCCCCGGACAGGGAGGGAGCTACGAGCAGTACTTC
CASSPGQGGSYEQYF
>TRBV9|.|TRBJ2-5|once
TGTGCCAGCAGCCCCAGCAGGGAAGAGACCCAGTACTTC
CASSPSREETQYF
>TRBV4-2|TRBD1|TRBJ2-5|.
TGTGCCAGCAGTTCCGGGACAGGGGAAGAGACCCAGTACTTC
CASSSGTGEETQYF
>TRBV4-3|.|TRBJ2-3|.
TGCGCCAGCAGCCAAGAGTCGGGGAGACTGGGGGTTAGCACAGATACGCAGTATTTT
CASSQESGRLGVSTDTQYF
>TRBV28|.|TRBJ2-2|.
TGTGCCAGCAGTTTTCCCGGGACCGGGGAGCTGTTTTTT
CASSFPGTGELFF
>TRBV6-1|.|TRBJ2-1|once
TGTGCCAGCAGTGAAGGGTGGGGGGGACACTACAATGAGCAGTTCTTC
CASSEGWGGHYNEQFF